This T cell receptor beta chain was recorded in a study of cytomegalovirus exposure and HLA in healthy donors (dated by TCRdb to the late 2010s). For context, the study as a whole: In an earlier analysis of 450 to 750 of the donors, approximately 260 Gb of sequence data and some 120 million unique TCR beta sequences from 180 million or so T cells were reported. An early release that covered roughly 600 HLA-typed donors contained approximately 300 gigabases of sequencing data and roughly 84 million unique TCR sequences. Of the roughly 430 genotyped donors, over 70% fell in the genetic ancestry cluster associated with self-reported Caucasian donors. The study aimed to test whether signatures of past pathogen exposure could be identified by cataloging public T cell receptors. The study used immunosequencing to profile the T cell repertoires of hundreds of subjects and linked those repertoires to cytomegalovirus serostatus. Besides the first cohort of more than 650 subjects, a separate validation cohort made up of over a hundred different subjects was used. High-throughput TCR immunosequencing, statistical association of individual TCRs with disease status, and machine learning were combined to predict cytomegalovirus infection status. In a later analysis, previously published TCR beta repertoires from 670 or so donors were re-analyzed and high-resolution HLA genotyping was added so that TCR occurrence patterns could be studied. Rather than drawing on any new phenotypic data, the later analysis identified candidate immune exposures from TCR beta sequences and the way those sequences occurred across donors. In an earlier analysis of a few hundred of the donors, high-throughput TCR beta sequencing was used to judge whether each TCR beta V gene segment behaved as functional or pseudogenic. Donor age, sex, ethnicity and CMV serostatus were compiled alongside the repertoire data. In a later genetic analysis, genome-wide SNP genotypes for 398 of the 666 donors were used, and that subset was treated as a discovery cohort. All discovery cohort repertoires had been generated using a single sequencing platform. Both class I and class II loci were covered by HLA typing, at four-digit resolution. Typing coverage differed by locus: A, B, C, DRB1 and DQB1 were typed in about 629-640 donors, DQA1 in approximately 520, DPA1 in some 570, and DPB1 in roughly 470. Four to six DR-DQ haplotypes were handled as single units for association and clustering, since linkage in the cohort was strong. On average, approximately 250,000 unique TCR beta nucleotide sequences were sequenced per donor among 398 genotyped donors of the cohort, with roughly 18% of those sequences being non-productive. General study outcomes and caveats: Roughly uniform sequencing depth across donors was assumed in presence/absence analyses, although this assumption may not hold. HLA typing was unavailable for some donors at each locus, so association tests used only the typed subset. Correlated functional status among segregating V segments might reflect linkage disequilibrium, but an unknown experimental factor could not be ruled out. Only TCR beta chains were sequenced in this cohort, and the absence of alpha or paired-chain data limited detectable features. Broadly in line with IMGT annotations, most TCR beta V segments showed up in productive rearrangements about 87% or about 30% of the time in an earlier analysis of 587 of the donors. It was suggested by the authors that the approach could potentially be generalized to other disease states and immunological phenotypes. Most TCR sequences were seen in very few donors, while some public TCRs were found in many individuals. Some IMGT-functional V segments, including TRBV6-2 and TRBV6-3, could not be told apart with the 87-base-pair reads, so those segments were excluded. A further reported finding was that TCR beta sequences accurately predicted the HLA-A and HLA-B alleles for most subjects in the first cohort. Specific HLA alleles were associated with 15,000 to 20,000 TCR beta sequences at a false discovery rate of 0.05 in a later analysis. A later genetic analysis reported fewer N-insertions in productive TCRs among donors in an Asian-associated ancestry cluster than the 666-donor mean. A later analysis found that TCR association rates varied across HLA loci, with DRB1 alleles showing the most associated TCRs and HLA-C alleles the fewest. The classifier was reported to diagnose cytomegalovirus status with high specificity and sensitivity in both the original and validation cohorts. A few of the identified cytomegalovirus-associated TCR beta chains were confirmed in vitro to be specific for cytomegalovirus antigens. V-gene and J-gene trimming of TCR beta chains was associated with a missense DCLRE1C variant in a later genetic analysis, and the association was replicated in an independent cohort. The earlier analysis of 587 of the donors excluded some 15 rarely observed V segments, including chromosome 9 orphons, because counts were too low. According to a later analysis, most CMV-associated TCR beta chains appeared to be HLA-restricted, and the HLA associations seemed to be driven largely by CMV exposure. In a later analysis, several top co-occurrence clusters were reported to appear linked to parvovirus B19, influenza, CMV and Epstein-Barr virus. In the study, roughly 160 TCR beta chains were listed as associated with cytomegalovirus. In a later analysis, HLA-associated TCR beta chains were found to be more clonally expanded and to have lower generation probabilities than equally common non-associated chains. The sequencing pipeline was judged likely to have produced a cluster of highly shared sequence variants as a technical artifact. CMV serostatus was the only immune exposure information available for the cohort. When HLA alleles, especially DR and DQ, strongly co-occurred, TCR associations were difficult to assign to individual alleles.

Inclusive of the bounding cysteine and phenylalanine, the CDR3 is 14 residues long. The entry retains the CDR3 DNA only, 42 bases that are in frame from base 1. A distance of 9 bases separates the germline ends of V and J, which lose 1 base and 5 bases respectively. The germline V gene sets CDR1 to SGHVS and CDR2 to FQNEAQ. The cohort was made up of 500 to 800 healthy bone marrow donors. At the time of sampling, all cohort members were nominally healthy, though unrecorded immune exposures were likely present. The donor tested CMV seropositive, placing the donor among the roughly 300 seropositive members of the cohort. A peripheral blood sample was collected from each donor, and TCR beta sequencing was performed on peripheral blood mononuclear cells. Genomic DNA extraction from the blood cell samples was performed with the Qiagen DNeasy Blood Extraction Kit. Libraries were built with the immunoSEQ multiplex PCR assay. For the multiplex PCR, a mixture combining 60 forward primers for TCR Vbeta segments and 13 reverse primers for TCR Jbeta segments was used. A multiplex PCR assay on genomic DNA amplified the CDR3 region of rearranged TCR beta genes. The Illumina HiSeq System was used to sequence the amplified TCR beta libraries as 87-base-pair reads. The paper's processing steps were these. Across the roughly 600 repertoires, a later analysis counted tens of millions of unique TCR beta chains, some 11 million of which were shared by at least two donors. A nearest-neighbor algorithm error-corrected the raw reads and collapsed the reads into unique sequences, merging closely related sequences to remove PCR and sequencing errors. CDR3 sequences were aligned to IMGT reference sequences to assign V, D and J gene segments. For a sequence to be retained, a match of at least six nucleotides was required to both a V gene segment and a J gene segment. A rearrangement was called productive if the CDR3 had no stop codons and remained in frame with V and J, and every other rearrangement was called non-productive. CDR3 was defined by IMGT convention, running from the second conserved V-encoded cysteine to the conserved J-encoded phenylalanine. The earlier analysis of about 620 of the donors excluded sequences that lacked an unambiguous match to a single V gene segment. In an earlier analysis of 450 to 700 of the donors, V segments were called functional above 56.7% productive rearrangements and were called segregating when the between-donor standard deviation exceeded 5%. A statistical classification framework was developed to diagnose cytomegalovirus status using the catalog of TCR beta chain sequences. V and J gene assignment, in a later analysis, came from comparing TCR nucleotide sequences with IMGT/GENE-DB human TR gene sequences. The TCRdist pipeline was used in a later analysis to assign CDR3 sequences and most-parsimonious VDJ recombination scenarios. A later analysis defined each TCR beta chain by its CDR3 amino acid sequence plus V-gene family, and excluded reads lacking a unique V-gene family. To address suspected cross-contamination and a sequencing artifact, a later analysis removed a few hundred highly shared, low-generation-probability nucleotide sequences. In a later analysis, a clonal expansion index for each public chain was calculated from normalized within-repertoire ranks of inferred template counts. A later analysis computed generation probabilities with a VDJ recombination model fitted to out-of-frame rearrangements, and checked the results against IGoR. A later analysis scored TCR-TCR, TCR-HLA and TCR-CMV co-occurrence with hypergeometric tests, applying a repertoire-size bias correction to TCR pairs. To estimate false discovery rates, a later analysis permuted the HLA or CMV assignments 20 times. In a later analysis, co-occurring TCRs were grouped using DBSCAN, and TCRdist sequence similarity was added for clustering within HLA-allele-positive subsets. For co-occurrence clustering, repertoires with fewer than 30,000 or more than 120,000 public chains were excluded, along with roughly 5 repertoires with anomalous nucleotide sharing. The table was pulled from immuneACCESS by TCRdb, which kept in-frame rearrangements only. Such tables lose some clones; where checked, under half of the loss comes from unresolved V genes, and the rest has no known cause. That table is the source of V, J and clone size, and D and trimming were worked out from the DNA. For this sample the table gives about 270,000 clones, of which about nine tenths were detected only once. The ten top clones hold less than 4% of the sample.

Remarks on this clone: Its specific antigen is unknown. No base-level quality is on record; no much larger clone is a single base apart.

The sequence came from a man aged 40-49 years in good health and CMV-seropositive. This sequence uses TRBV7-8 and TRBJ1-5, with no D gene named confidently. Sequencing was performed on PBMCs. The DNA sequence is TGTGCCAGCAGCTTAGGGGCAGACGATCAGCCCCAGCATTTT. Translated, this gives CASSLGADDQPQHF.